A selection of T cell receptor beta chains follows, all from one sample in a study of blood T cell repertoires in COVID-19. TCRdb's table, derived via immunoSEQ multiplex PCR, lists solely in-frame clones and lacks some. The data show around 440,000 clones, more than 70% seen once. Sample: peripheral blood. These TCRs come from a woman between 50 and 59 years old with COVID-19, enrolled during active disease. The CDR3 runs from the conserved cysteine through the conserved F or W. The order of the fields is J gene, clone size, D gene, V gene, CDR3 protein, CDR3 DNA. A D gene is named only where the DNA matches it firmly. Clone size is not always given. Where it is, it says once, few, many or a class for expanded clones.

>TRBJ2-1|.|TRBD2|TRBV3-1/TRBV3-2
CASSQDLVAGGRFSYNEQFF
TGTGCCAGCAGCCAAGATCTAGTAGCGGGGGGCCGATTCTCCTACAATGAGCAGTTCTTC
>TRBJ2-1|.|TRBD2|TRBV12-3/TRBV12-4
CASSPGLAGEQFF
TGTGCCAGCAGCCCGGGACTAGCGGGGGAGCAGTTCTTC
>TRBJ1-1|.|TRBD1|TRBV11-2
CASRQDRVNTEAFF
TGTGCCAGCAGGCAAGACAGGGTGAACACTGAAGCTTTCTTT
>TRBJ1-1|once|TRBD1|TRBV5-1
CASSLTSGWTGNTEAFF
TGCGCCAGCAGCTTGACCTCCGGCTGGACAGGGAACACTGAAGCTTTCTTT
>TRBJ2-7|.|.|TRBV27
CASSLKAVSSYEQYF
TGTGCCAGCAGTTTAAAGGCGGTTAGCTCCTACGAGCAGTACTTC
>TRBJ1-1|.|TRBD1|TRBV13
CASSLGGTANTEAFF
TGTGCCAGCAGCTTAGGCGGGACAGCTAACACTGAAGCTTTCTTT
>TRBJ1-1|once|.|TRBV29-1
CSVEEIGGFNTEAFF
TGCAGCGTTGAAGAAATAGGAGGGTTCAACACTGAAGCTTTCTTT
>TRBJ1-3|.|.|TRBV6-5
CASSYAQTGPGNTIYF
TGTGCCAGCAGTTACGCCCAAACAGGGCCTGGAAACACCATATATTTT
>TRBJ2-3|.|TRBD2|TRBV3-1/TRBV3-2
CASSQAVRGVLDTQYF
TGTGCCAGCAGCCAAGCGGTGCGGGGGGTACTGGATACGCAGTATTTT
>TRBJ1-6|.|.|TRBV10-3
CAISDPAGAGSPLHF
TGTGCCATCAGTGACCCGGCGGGGGCAGGATCACCCCTCCACTTT
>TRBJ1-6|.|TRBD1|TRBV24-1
CATSDSRTGGASPLHF
TGTGCCACCAGTGATTCCCGGACAGGGGGAGCTTCACCCCTCCACTTT
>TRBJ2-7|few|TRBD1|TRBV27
CASRRGQGAYVQYF
TGTGCCAGCAGACGGGGACAGGGGGCATACGTGCAGTACTTC
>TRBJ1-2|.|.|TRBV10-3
CAISVVNYGYTF
TGTGCCATCAGTGTAGTTAACTATGGCTACACCTTC
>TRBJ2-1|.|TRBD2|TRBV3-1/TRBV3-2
CASSLGLDLIDEQFF
TGTGCCAGCAGCCTGGGACTAGATCTAATCGATGAGCAGTTCTTC
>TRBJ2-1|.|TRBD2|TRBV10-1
CASSESTRGGEREQFF
TGCGCCAGCAGTGAGTCGACTCGCGGGGGGGAACGTGAGCAGTTCTTC
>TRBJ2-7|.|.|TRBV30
CAWSPEQTYEQYF
TGTGCCTGGAGCCCTGAACAGACCTACGAGCAGTACTTC
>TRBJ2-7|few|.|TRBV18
CASSVYSEYEQYF
TGTGCCAGCTCAGTCTACTCGGAGTACGAGCAGTACTTC
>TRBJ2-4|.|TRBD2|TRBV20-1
CSASEPGTSGLQYF
TGCAGTGCTAGTGAGCCCGGGACTAGCGGTCTTCAGTACTTC
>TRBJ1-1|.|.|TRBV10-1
CASSESRGKNTEAFF
TGCGCCAGCAGTGAGTCTAGGGGTAAGAACACTGAAGCTTTCTTT
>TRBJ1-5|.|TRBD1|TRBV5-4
CASSLDRGSNQPQHF
TGTGCCAGCAGCTTGGACAGGGGAAGCAATCAGCCCCAGCATTTT
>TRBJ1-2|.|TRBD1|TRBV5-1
CASSLDRQGAQTYTF
TGCGCCAGCAGCTTGGACCGACAGGGGGCTCAGACCTACACCTTC
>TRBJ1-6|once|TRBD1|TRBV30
CAWSEQGASPLHF
TGTGCCTGGTCCGAACAGGGGGCTTCACCCCTCCACTTT
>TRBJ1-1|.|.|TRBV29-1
CSASPGQQGNTEAFF
TGCAGCGCCTCCCCCGGACAGCAAGGTAACACTGAAGCTTTCTTT
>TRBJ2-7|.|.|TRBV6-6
CASTILGGVYEQYF
TGTGCCAGCACCATCCTTGGAGGGGTCTACGAGCAGTACTTC
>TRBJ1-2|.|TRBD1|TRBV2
CASSDRGRGYTF
TGTGCCAGCAGTGACAGGGGGAGAGGCTACACCTTC
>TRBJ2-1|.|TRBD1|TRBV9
CASSLRGTENNEQFF
TGTGCCAGCAGCCTAAGGGGGACAGAGAACAATGAGCAGTTCTTC
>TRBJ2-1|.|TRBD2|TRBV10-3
CAISETGLAAYNEQFF
TGTGCCATCAGTGAGACCGGACTAGCGGCCTACAATGAGCAGTTCTTC
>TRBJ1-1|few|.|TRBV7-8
CASSREGLMNTEAFF
TGTGCCAGCAGCCGAGAAGGACTCATGAACACTGAAGCTTTCTTT
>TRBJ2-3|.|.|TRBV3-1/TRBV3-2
CASSPVRQLSTDTQYF
TGTGCCAGCAGCCCAGTACGACAGTTAAGCACAGATACGCAGTATTTT
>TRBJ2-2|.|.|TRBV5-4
CASSGTPGNLNTGELFF
TGTGCCAGCAGCGGGACACCGGGAAATCTGAACACCGGGGAGCTGTTTTTT
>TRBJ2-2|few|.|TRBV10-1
CASSGSGADTGELFF
TGCGCCAGCAGTGGGTCGGGGGCGGACACCGGGGAGCTGTTTTTT
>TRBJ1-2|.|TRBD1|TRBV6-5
CASSYSTGTAPYGYTF
TGTGCCAGCAGTTACTCGACAGGGACAGCACCTTATGGCTACACCTTC
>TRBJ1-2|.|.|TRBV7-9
CASSTNGREGGYTF
TGTGCCAGCAGTACAAATGGCAGGGAGGGAGGCTACACCTTC
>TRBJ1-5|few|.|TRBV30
CAWSVRAGRGNQPQHF
TGTGCCTGGAGTGTACGGGCAGGGAGGGGGAATCAGCCCCAGCATTTT
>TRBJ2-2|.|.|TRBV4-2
CASSQGETGELFF
TGTGCCAGCAGCCAAGGGGAGACCGGGGAGCTGTTTTTT
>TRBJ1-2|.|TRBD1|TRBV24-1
CATSEYTGVEGYTF
TGTGCCACCAGTGAATATACAGGGGTCGAGGGCTACACCTTC
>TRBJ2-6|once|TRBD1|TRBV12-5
CASGLRDRFSGANVLTF
TGTGCTAGTGGTTTGCGGGACAGGTTCTCTGGGGCCAACGTCCTGACTTTC
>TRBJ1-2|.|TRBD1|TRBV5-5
CASSPDRGGYTF
TGTGCCAGCAGCCCGGACAGGGGAGGCTACACCTTC
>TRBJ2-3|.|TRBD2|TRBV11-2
CASSPGWRGATDTQYF
TGTGCCAGCAGCCCCGGTTGGCGGGGGGCCACAGATACGCAGTATTTT
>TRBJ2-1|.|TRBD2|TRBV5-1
CASSPRGVAGGPGQNEQFF
TGCGCCAGCAGCCCCCGGGGGGTAGCGGGGGGGCCCGGACAGAATGAGCAGTTCTTC
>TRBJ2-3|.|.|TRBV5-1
CASSLDRARTDTQYF
TGCGCCAGCAGCTTGGACAGGGCTCGGACAGATACGCAGTATTTT
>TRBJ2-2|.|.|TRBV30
CAWTVNTGELFF
TGTGCCTGGACAGTGAACACCGGGGAGCTGTTTTTT
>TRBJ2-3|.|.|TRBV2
CASSPGTLSTDTQYF
TGTGCCAGCAGTCCCGGGACACTTAGCACAGATACGCAGTATTTT
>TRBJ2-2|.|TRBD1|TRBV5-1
CASSSTGGGGTGELFF
TGCGCCAGCAGCTCGACAGGGGGAGGAGGCACCGGGGAGCTGTTTTTT
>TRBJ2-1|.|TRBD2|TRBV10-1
CASSQSGGASGEQFF
TGCGCCAGCAGTCAAAGCGGGGGGGCATCGGGCGAGCAGTTCTTC
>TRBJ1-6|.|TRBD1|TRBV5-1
CASSPRGQGEPLHF
TGCGCCAGCAGCCCCAGGGGGCAGGGTGAACCCCTCCACTTT
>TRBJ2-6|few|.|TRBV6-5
CASRRERTGANVLTF
TGTGCCAGCAGGAGGGAGAGGACTGGGGCCAACGTCCTGACTTTC
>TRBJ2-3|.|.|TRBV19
CASSRGDGGSTDTQYF
TGTGCCAGTAGTCGGGGAGACGGGGGAAGCACAGATACGCAGTATTTT
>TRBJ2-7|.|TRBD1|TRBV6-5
CASSRDSGREQYF
TGTGCCAGCAGCCGGGACAGCGGTCGGGAGCAGTACTTC
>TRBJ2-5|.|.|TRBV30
CAWSFTNGGQETQYF
TGTGCCTGGAGTTTCACGAACGGGGGCCAAGAGACCCAGTACTTC
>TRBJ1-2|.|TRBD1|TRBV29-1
CSVEDIGLTGDYGYTF
TGCAGCGTTGAAGATATTGGGTTGACAGGGGACTATGGCTACACCTTC
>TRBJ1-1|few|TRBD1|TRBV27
CASRTGQQEAFF
TGTGCCAGCAGGACGGGACAGCAAGAAGCTTTCTTT
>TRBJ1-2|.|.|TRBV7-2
CASSLMMSDYYGYTF
TGTGCCAGCAGCTTAATGATGTCGGACTACTATGGCTACACCTTC
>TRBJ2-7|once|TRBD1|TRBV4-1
CASSHPLSRDRGIYEQYF
TGCGCCAGCAGCCACCCCCTTAGCCGGGACAGGGGGATCTACGAGCAGTACTTC
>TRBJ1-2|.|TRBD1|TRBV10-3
CAISKSGQRAGGLTNYGYTF
TGTGCCATCAGCAAATCGGGTCAGAGGGCAGGGGGTCTCACTAACTATGGCTACACCTTC
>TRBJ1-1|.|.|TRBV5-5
CASSSSGTLVEAFF
TGTGCCAGCAGCTCATCCGGGACACTAGTTGAAGCTTTCTTT
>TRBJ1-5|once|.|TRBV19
CASTDRSYSNQPQHF
TGTGCCAGTACCGACAGGTCCTATAGCAATCAGCCCCAGCATTTT
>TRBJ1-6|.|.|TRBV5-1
CASSLAGRSPLHF
TGCGCCAGCAGCTTAGCAGGGAGGTCACCCCTCCACTTT
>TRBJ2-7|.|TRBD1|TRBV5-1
CASSFSGTGGREQYF
TGCGCCAGCAGCTTTTCCGGGACAGGGGGACGCGAGCAGTACTTC
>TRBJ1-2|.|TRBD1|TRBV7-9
CASSFQGGYGYTF
TGTGCCAGCAGCTTTCAGGGGGGCTATGGCTACACCTTC